The 9 T cell receptor beta chains below come from one sample, sequenced in a study of blood T cell repertoires in COVID-19. Method: immunoSEQ multiplex PCR; TCRdb's copy keeps in-frame clones and lacks some. This table holds some 150,000 clones, roughly 83% found once. Sequenced material: PBMCs or T cells enriched from blood (not recorded which). These TCRs come from a woman aged 50 to 60 who had recovered from COVID-19.

This chain joins TRBV11-2 and TRBJ1-2; 7 nucleotides align to TRBD1. V trimming: 5 bases; J trimming: 2 bases; junction bases outside the gene matches: 14. The germline V gene encodes CDR1 SGHAT and CDR2 FQNNGV. This CDR3 is built from 17 residues. CDR3 bases: TGTGCCAGCAGCACTACTCCCGGGACAGTCACCAACTATGGCTACACCTTC. It specifies CASSTTPGTVTNYGYTF.

The chain carries TRBV27 and TRBJ1-1; 7 nucleotides line up with TRBD1. The CDR3 contains 14 residues. Germline V gene data show CDR1 as MNHEY and CDR2 as SMNVEV (reference sequence). With V trimmed by 3 bases and J by 6 bases, 7 bases remained unmatched. CDR3 sequence (DNA): TGTGCCAGCAGTTTTTTAAGGGGGCCCTCTGAAGCTTTCTTT. The encoded protein is CASSFLRGPSEAFF.

The genes are TRBV3-1 (or the pseudogene TRBV3-2) and TRBJ1-2, with TRBD1 matching over 8 bases. The CDR3 is 14 residues long. With 1 base clipped from V and 2 bases from J, the junction kept 0 bases outside the gene matches. Germline V gene lookup returns CDR1 LGHDT and CDR2 YNNKEL (reference sequence). CDR3 DNA: TGTGCCAGCAGCCAAGGACAGGGGAACTATGGCTACACCTTC. Residues: CASSQGQGNYGYTF.

The chain recombines TRBV6-2 or TRBV6-3 with TRBJ2-7; 7 bases fit TRBD1. The V segment lost 5 bases and the J segment 4 bases; nucleotides outside the gene matches: 2. The CDR3 has 12 amino acids. In germline, CDR1 is MNHEY, CDR2 SVGEGT. The CDR3 bases are TGTGCCAGCAGTGCCAGGGGGTACGAGCAGTACGTC. It yields the protein CASSARGYEQYV.

The CDR3 DNA is TGCGCCAGCAGCCAAGTCTCAGGGAGGTCCGGGGAGCTGTTTTTT. Its translation is CASSQVSGRSGELFF. V gene TRBV4-1 combines with J gene TRBJ2-2, with a tentative D call TRBD2 (6 bases). Germline CDR1 reads MGHRA; CDR2 reads YSYEKL. With 1 base removed from V and 6 bases from J, the gap between germline ends came to 12 bases. This CDR3 is built from 15 residues.

CDR3 sequence reads: CASSYYEDGEDGYTF. In DNA form, the CDR3 reads TGCGCCAGCAGCTACTACGAGGACGGGGAAGATGGCTACACCTTC. The V gene is TRBV4-1, the J gene TRBJ1-2; D is uncertain. V was shortened by 5 bases and J by 6 bases, with 19 bases between the two germline ends. The CDR3 runs to 15 residues. The germline CDR1 and CDR2 sequences are MGHRA and YSYEKL.

The V gene is TRBV7-2, the J gene TRBJ1-1, with D tentatively TRBD1 (5 bases). The CDR3 extends over 14 amino acids. Germline loops: CDR1 SGHTA, CDR2 FQGNSA. Deletions cut 2 bases from V and 2 bases from J, with 9 bases between. CDR3 nucleotides: TGTGCCAGCAGCTTAATTACAGGAAACACTGAAGCTTTCTTT. Its protein is CASSLITGNTEAFF. The complete variable domain, with remaining parts taken from reference TRBV7-2 and TRBJ1-1, reads GAGVSQSPSNKVTEKGKDVELRCDPISGHTALYWYRQSLGQGLEFLIYFQGNSAPDKSGLPSDRFSAERTGGSVSTLTIQRTQQEDSAVYLCASSLITGNTEAFFGQGTRLTVV.

In this sample, this clone turned up once. The V gene is TRBV28, the J gene TRBJ1-2; D may be TRBD1 (5 bases). Per the germline V gene, CDR1 is MDHEN and CDR2 is SYDVKM. The germline V and J ends were trimmed by 3 bases and 1 base, with 6 bases remaining between them. This CDR3 comprises 13 residues. CDR3 sequence: CASSFDSNYGYTF. As DNA, the CDR3 is TGTGCCAGCAGTTTCGACAGTAACTATGGCTACACCTTC.

The chain joins TRBV4-1 to TRBJ2-1, with 8 nucleotides matching TRBD1. V was clipped by 3 bases and J by 7 bases; unmatched bases: 8. Germline CDR1 reads MGHRA; CDR2 reads YSYEKL. CDR3 size: 15 residues. The CDR3 DNA reads as TGCGCCAGCAGCCAGTTTCAGGGGGCCTGGAATGAGCAGTTCTTC. Translating it yields CASSQFQGAWNEQFF.